The 18 T cell receptor beta chains given below trace back to one sample, sequenced in a study of shared clonotypes between healthy human individuals. TCRdb's table, derived via immunoSEQ multiplex PCR, lists solely in-frame clones and lacks some. This sample yields a few million clones, of which 85% to 95% are seen a single time; about 0.41% belongs to the top ten. Material: naive CD4+ T cells from PBMCs. The subset was: CD45RA+ positively selected. The receptors here all came from a man between 18 and 29 years old in good health. Some clones in this sample may be carry-over from other donors' samples.

This chain connects TRBV6-5 to TRBJ2-3; TRBD2 might be the D (6 bases). The CDR3 runs to 15 residues. Trimming left V 7 bases short and J 0 bases short, with 14 bases between. Looked up from germline, CDR1 is MNHEY and CDR2 is SVGAGI. CDR3 in DNA: TGTGCCAGCACACCCCGGGGAGGTAGCACAGATACGCAGTATTTT. Translating it yields CASTPRGGSTDTQYF.

The chain links TRBV21-1 to TRBJ2-3. TRBV21-1 is a recognized pseudogene. This CDR3 has 14 residues. CDR3 residues: CASSKAGLGDTQYF. For the CDR3, the DNA is TGTGCCAGCAGCAAAGCAGGCCTAGGGGATACGCAGTATTTT.

As for this clone: Additional DNA sequences in this sample encode the identical CDR3. The chain carries TRBV6-1 and TRBJ1-1; D is uncertain. V was pared by 1 base and J by 4 bases, with 7 bases between. The germline CDR1 and CDR2 sequences are MNHNS and SASEGT. The CDR3 contains 13 residues. CDR3 protein: CASSEVSGTEAFF. The CDR3 DNA sequence: TGTGCCAGCAGTGAAGTTTCCGGCACTGAAGCTTTCTTT.

The rearrangement uses TRBV5-4 and TRBJ2-2; 11 positions agree with TRBD2. The V gene end was trimmed by 3 bases and the J gene end by 3 bases; junction bases not matched to a gene: 4. There are 16 residues in the CDR3. Germline CDR1 reads SGHNT; CDR2 reads YYREEE (reference sequence). For the CDR3, the DNA is TGTGCCAGCAGCTCAGGGACTAGCGGTTACACCGGGGAGCTGTTTTTT. Encoded protein: CASSSGTSGYTGELFF.

The chain joins TRBV5-1 to TRBJ1-2; 8 nucleotides agree with TRBD1. The J segment lost 9 bases and the V segment lost 0 bases, leaving 4 bases of the junction unmatched. The CDR3 has 13 residues. Germline values: CDR1 SGHRS, CDR2 YFSETQ. The CDR3, as DNA: TGCGCCAGCAGCTTGGGGACAGGGAGTAGCTACACCTTC. It codes for CASSLGTGSSYTF.

The J gene is TRBJ1-4, the V gene TRBV9, with D possibly matching TRBD1 (6 bases). The CDR3 loop spans 15 amino acids. The germline V gene encodes CDR1 SGDLS and CDR2 YYNGEE. The V end was cut by 4 bases, the J end by 5 bases, with 15 bases between. This CDR3 is CASSSRGSENEKLFF. CDR3 DNA sequence: TGTGCCAGCAGCTCCAGGGGTTCAGAGAATGAAAAACTGTTTTTT.

This sequence joins TRBV2 and TRBJ1-3, with D unresolved. Germline V lookup: CDR1 SNHLY, CDR2 FYNNEI. The CDR3 is 12 amino acids. Trimming left V 7 bases short and J 4 bases short, with 8 bases between. CDR3 sequence reads: CASKAWGNTIYF. CDR3 bases: TGTGCCAGCAAAGCGTGGGGAAACACCATATATTTT.

The rearrangement uses TRBV28 and TRBJ1-3; the D gene is possibly TRBD1 (6 bases). Germline V gene data show CDR1 as MDHEN and CDR2 as SYDVKM. V lost 10 bases and J lost 2, with 9 bases in between. This CDR3 is built from 12 residues. The CDR3 DNA is TGTGCCACACAGGGAACTGGAAACACCATATATTTT. This gives the protein CATQGTGNTIYF. The full variable domain, completed using reference TRBV28 and TRBJ1-3, is DVKVTQSSRYLVKRTGEKVFLECVQDMDHENMFWYRQDPGLGLRLIYFSYDVKMKEKGDIPEGYSVSREKKERFSLILESASTNQTSMYLCATQGTGNTIYFGEGSWLTVV.

The chain uses TRBV5-4 and TRBJ2-3; 13 bases are shared with TRBD2. Unmatched junction bases numbered 6, after V lost 6 bases and J lost 2 bases. CDR1 and CDR2 (germline): SGHNT, YYREEE (reference sequence). The CDR3 runs to 16 residues. The CDR3 DNA is TGTGCCAGCACGACTAGCGGGGGGAACCCCACAGATACGCAGTATTTT. This translates into CASTTSGGNPTDTQYF.

V is TRBV7-6 and J is TRBJ2-7; maybe TRBD2 (6 bases). Deletions cut 1 base from V and 2 bases from J, with 12 bases between. CDR3 length: 15 amino acids. In germline, CDR1 is SGHVS, CDR2 FNYEAQ. The CDR3, as DNA: TGTGCCAGCAGCTTAGGACTAGAGTCGACCTACGAGCAGTACTTC. Residues: CASSLGLESTYEQYF.

This clone was seen once. This chain connects TRBV6-1 to TRBJ2-2; D perhaps matches TRBD2 (6 bases). The CDR3 runs to 14 residues. Germline V gene sequence: CDR1 MNHNS, CDR2 SASEGT. The V end was cut by 8 bases, the J end by 7 bases, with 17 bases between. CDR3 region: CASFYGGIGGELFF. The CDR3 bases are TGTGCCAGCTTTTATGGCGGGATAGGCGGGGAGCTGTTTTTT.

This sequence joins TRBV5-6 and TRBJ1-2, with D possibly TRBD1 on 5 matching bases. Trimming shortened V by 1 base and J by 3 bases, and 13 bases separated the two germline ends. The CDR3 runs to 15 residues. Germline values: CDR1 SGHDT, CDR2 YYEEEE. CDR3 nucleotides: TGTGCCAGCAGCTTGAATCCGGGGGGTGACTATGGCTACACCTTC. This codes for CASSLNPGGDYGYTF.

The chain employs TRBV29-1 and TRBJ2-7; no definite D call. CDR1 and CDR2 (germline): SQVTM, ANQGSEA. The length of the CDR3 is 16 residues. Trimming pared 0 bases from V and 0 bases from J, leaving 15 bases between. The CDR3 sequence: CSVEDPSYGGSYEQYF. CDR3 nucleotide sequence: TGCAGCGTTGAAGATCCGTCTTATGGCGGCTCCTACGAGCAGTACTTC.

The rearrangement links TRBV20-1 to TRBJ2-1; no clear D. The CDR3 totals 10 residues. The V gene's germline CDR1 is DFQATT and CDR2 SNEGSKA (reference sequence). The CDR3 bases are TGCAGAGTTCTAGTCTATGAGCAGTTCTTC. This codes for CRVLVYEQFF.

To note about this clone: The germline gene is not matched at one end of the junction; a read error may be the cause. This rearrangement joins TRBV11-2 to TRBJ2-5, with a possible D match to TRBD2 (7 bases). Germline V gene sequence: CDR1 SGHAT, CDR2 FQNNGV. The CDR3 totals 14 residues. CDR3 sequence reads: CASSWGGPTEAQYF. The CDR3 DNA reads as TGTGCCAGCAGCTGGGGGGGGCCAACAGAGGCCCAGTACTTC.

This clone has just a few counts. The chain combines TRBV9 with TRBJ1-2; 10 bases agree with TRBD1. Germline V gene lookup returns CDR1 SGDLS and CDR2 YYNGEE. This CDR3 is 14 amino acids long. J was trimmed by 8 bases and V by 0 bases; bases with no gene match: 4. The CDR3: CASSVGQGAQGYTF. The CDR3 nucleotides are TGTGCCAGCAGCGTAGGACAGGGGGCGCAGGGCTACACCTTC. Complete variable domain (other parts from reference TRBV9 and TRBJ1-2): DSGVTQTPKHLITATGQRVTLRCSPRSGDLSVYWYQQSLDQGLQFLIQYYNGEERAKGNILERFSAQQFPDLHSELNLSSLELGDSALYFCASSVGQGAQGYTFGSGTRLTVV.

J is TRBJ2-1 and V is TRBV6-1, with 14 bases fitting TRBD2. This CDR3 comprises 16 residues. The V gene end was trimmed by 4 bases and the J gene end by 5 bases; junction bases not matched to a gene: 4. Per germline, CDR1 MNHNS and CDR2 SASEGT. The CDR3 DNA reads TGTGCCAGCAGTGGACTAGCGGGAGGGCCCCACAATGAGCAGTTCTTC. Protein sequence: CASSGLAGGPHNEQFF.

The chain recombines TRBV7-8 with TRBJ2-5; 11 bases are shared with TRBD1. CDR1 is SGHVS and CDR2 is FQNEAQ in the germline V gene. V was clipped by 5 bases and J by 7 bases; unmatched bases: 6. The length of the CDR3 is 14 residues. CDR3 protein: CASSQGQGVGTQYF. CDR3 nucleotides: TGTGCCAGCAGCCAGGGACAGGGGGTGGGGACCCAGTACTTC.